These 31 T cell receptor beta chains came from one sample sequenced in a study of cytomegalovirus exposure and HLA in healthy donors. PCR used 60 Vbeta primers and 13 Jbeta primers. Using immunoSEQ multiplex PCR, the repertoire was profiled, and TCRdb retains in-frame clones only, with some absent. Here the sample spans about 150,000 clones, 83% being singletons. The sample was PBMCs. These receptors all come from a man aged 35 to 55 in good health and CMV-seronegative.

V usage is TRBV5-4 and J usage is TRBJ2-3, with a weak D call TRBD1 (6 bases). Deletions cut 4 bases from V and 2 bases from J, with 14 bases between. The CDR3 extends over 15 amino acids. Germline V gene lookup returns CDR1 SGHNT and CDR2 YYREEE (reference sequence). In DNA form, the CDR3 reads TGTGCCAGCAGCGTAGCTGGGGGCCCCACAGATACGCAGTATTTT. Translating it yields CASSVAGGPTDTQYF.

The chain has TRBV4-2 and TRBJ2-2; 7 bases align to TRBD1. J gave up 7 bases and V 4 bases, and 9 bases lay outside the gene matches. Germline V gives CDR1 LGHNA, CDR2 YNFKEQ. CDR3 length equals 15 residues. The CDR3, as DNA: TGTGCCAGCAGCCCAAACTATCAGGGGGTCGGGGAGCTGTTTTTT. Protein: CASSPNYQGVGELFF.

This clone was seen more than once but under ten times. The chain joins TRBV4-3 to TRBJ1-1; a weak D match, TRBD1 (6 bases). This CDR3 is built from 14 residues. Germline CDR1 reads LGHNA; CDR2 reads YSLEER. V lost 4 bases and J lost 5, with 14 bases in between. CDR3 sequence (DNA): TGCGCCAGCAGCCGAGGACCAGGGGAGACTGAAGCTTTCTTT. As protein: CASSRGPGETEAFF.

The chain employs TRBV27 and TRBJ2-1; 10 nucleotides agree with TRBD1. Germline V gene lookup returns CDR1 MNHEY and CDR2 SMNVEV (reference sequence). The J segment lost 4 bases and the V segment lost 7 bases, leaving 7 bases of the junction unmatched. The CDR3 sequence is 15 residues long. For the CDR3, the DNA is TGTGCCAGCAAGGGGGACAGGGGATCGTACAATGAGCAGTTCTTC. It encodes CASKGDRGSYNEQFF.

V gene TRBV29-1 combines with J gene TRBJ1-1; D unresolved. V lost 8 bases and J lost 1, with 11 bases in between. The CDR3 sequence is 12 residues long. CDR1 is SQVTM, CDR2 ANQGSEA, per germline. CDR3 loop: CSCENRNTEAFF. CDR3 in DNA: TGCAGCTGCGAGAACAGGAACACTGAAGCTTTCTTT. The whole variable domain, remainder taken from reference TRBV29-1 and TRBJ1-1, is SAVISQKPSRDICQRGTSLTIQCQVDSQVTMMFWYRQQPGQSLTLIATANQGSEATYESGFVIDKFPISRPNLTFSTLTVSNMSPEDSSIYLCSCENRNTEAFFGQGTRLTVV.

This clone was detected only once. The V call is TRBV5-4, the J call TRBJ2-7, with 7 bases aligning to TRBD1. Germline V lookup: CDR1 SGHNT, CDR2 YYREEE (reference sequence). The CDR3 length is 15 residues. The J segment lost 7 bases and the V segment lost 2 bases, leaving 12 bases of the junction unmatched. DNA of the CDR3: TGTGCCAGCAGCTTAAAAACAGGGGCAATAGGGGAGCAGTACTTC. This gives the protein CASSLKTGAIGEQYF.

This clone was seen just once. This chain links TRBV19 with TRBJ1-4; 7 bases are a match to TRBD1. The V segment lost 5 bases and the J segment 4 bases; nucleotides outside the gene matches: 4. The CDR3 length is 14 residues. Germline-derived CDR1 and CDR2 are LNHDA and SQIVND (reference sequence). The CDR3 spells CASSWGQINEKLFF. The CDR3 region has the DNA TGTGCCAGTAGTTGGGGACAGATTAATGAAAAACTGTTTTTT.

Remarks on this clone: The junction shows a germline mismatch at one end, possibly a read error. The rearrangement uses TRBV6-5 and TRBJ2-7, with 7 positions matching TRBD2. The CDR3 loop spans 15 amino acids. Germline assignment: CDR1 MNHEY and CDR2 SVGAGI. The CDR3 loop is CASRLTGAGSCEQYF. The CDR3 DNA reads as TGTGCCAGCAGACTTACGGGAGCGGGATCCTGCGAGCAGTACTTC.

This chain joins TRBV29-1 and TRBJ2-7, with 10 bases aligning to TRBD2. CDR3 length: 15 residues. Per germline, CDR1 SQVTM and CDR2 ANQGSEA. After removal of 2 bases from V and 2 bases from J, the junction contained 6 bases not matched to a gene. The CDR3 loop is CSVESGTSATYEQYF. CDR3 bases: TGCAGCGTTGAATCCGGGACTAGCGCGACCTACGAGCAGTACTTC.

The chain links TRBV27 to TRBJ2-3, with D unclear. This CDR3 has 12 amino acids. The germline V gene has CDR1 MNHEY and CDR2 SMNVEV (reference sequence). Trimming shortened V by 3 bases and J by 3 bases, and 4 bases separated the two germline ends. The CDR3 reads CASSFITDTQYF. DNA for the CDR3: TGTGCCAGCAGTTTCATTACAGATACGCAGTATTTT.

The CDR3 spells CASSLGVASGNNEQFF. The CDR3 coding sequence is TGTGCCAGCAGCTTGGGTGTGGCTAGCGGGAACAATGAGCAGTTCTTC. V gene TRBV5-5 combines with J gene TRBJ2-1; 9 bases line up with TRBD2. Per the germline V gene, CDR1 is SGHKS and CDR2 is YYEKEE (reference sequence). The V and J ends lost 0 bases and 5 bases, in that order; junction bases with no gene match: 6. There are 16 residues in the CDR3.

The chain carries TRBV21-1 and TRBJ2-7; no DNA check was done on the table's D call, TRBD2. TRBV21-1 is an annotated pseudogene. The CDR3 contains 16 residues. The CDR3 sequence is CASSGGLPTRIYEQYF. As DNA, the CDR3 is TGTGCCAGCAGCGGGGGACTACCGACGAGGATCTACGAGCAGTACTTC.

The chain employs TRBV10-3 and TRBJ2-3; 8 nucleotides line up with TRBD1. The CDR3 covers 15 residues. V lost 3 bases and J lost 5; bases outside the gene matches: 7. Germline V gene lookup returns CDR1 ENHRY and CDR2 SYGVKD. CDR3 sequence reads: CAISDSGGKKDTQYF. CDR3 nucleotides: TGTGCCATCAGTGACTCAGGGGGCAAGAAAGATACGCAGTATTTT.

The chain has TRBV27 and TRBJ2-5, with 7 positions matching TRBD2. Germline values: CDR1 MNHEY, CDR2 SMNVEV (reference sequence). The CDR3 covers 17 residues. The J segment lost 5 bases and the V segment lost 1 base, leaving 13 bases of the junction unmatched. This chain's CDR3 is CASSLYGGEGSGETQYF. In DNA, the CDR3 is TGTGCCAGCAGTTTATATGGCGGGGAGGGCAGTGGGGAGACCCAGTACTTC.

This chain links TRBV6-5 with TRBJ2-7, with TRBD1 as a possible D gene (5 bases). V shed 2 bases and J shed 5 bases, with 13 bases lying between them. The CDR3 is made up of 14 amino acids. CDR1 is MNHEY and CDR2 is SVGAGI in the germline V gene. CDR3 sequence (DNA): TGTGCCAGCAGTTACCAGGGCTTGATCGACGAGCAGTACTTC. Translated: CASSYQGLIDEQYF.

The chain joins TRBV6-1 to TRBJ1-1, with 9 positions matching TRBD1. Trimming removed 6 bases from V and 4 bases from J; junction bases left unmatched: 3. Germline loops: CDR1 MNHNS, CDR2 SASEGT. The length of the CDR3 is 13 residues. DNA for the CDR3: TGTGCCAGCAGGATACAGGGGGCCACTGAAGCTTTCTTT. Translated: CASRIQGATEAFF.

The chain recombines TRBV19 with TRBJ2-6; the D is unclear. V lost 3 bases, J lost 0 bases, and 9 bases lay in between. CDR1 and CDR2 from the germline V gene are LNHDA and SQIVND (reference sequence). There are 16 residues in the CDR3. The DNA for the CDR3 is TGTGCCAGTAGTATGGAGTTGCTCTCTGGGGCCAACGTCCTGACTTTC. It translates to CASSMELLSGANVLTF.

The V gene is TRBV6-5, the J gene TRBJ2-5; 7 bases are shared with TRBD2. V was pared by 6 bases and J by 1 base, with 8 bases of the junction left unmatched. Germline CDR1 is MNHEY and CDR2 is SVGAGI. The CDR3 consists of 15 residues. The CDR3 coding sequence is TGTGCCAGCAGCCGAGCCGGGGGGATCCAAGAGACCCAGTACTTC. Encoded protein: CASSRAGGIQETQYF.

The CDR3 loop reads CASSGGGVYNEQFF. CDR3 DNA: TGTGCCAGCAGCGGGGGGGGAGTCTACAATGAGCAGTTCTTC. This chain joins TRBV7-6 and TRBJ2-1; 7 bases agree with TRBD2. V was clipped by 5 bases and J by 3 bases; unmatched bases: 4. Germline CDR1 SGHVS, CDR2 FNYEAQ. The CDR3 extends over 14 amino acids.

This chain links TRBV27 with TRBJ2-7; D ambiguous. This CDR3 has 14 amino acids. The germline gives CDR1 MNHEY, CDR2 SMNVEV (reference sequence). V lost 0 bases to trimming and J lost 4 bases, with 10 bases between them. The CDR3 loop reads CASSLSGLLYEQYF. Written as DNA, the CDR3 is TGTGCCAGCAGTTTATCGGGCCTACTTTACGAGCAGTACTTC.

This sequence joins TRBV9 and TRBJ2-3; D is unresolved. From germline, CDR1 is SGDLS and CDR2 YYNGEE. The CDR3 is 14 amino acids. The V gene lost 2 bases and the J gene lost 2 bases, with 9 bases spanning the gap. The CDR3 loop reads CASSVGTVTDTQYF. The CDR3 DNA is TGTGCCAGCAGCGTTGGTACAGTCACAGATACGCAGTATTTT.

The chain joins TRBV12-5 to TRBJ2-7; D is uncertain. Per the germline V gene, CDR1 is LGHNT and CDR2 is FRNRAP. V shed 2 bases and J shed 2 bases, with 4 bases lying between them. The CDR3 sequence is 12 residues long. The CDR3 region has the DNA TGTGCTAGTGGTTTGCAGACCTACGAGCAGTACTTC. Protein: CASGLQTYEQYF.

This clone has a single count. V and J are TRBV9 and TRBJ2-7; 9 bases agree with TRBD1. V was clipped by 2 bases and J by 2 bases; unmatched bases: 5. From germline, CDR1 is SGDLS and CDR2 YYNGEE. This CDR3 comprises 15 residues. The CDR3 spells CASSVGQGSTYEQYF. CDR3 in DNA: TGTGCCAGCAGCGTCGGACAGGGGAGTACCTACGAGCAGTACTTC.

The chain carries TRBV7-9 and TRBJ2-1; 8 bases fit TRBD1. V was pared by 5 bases and J by 6 bases, with 12 bases of the junction left unmatched. Per the germline V gene, CDR1 is SEHNR and CDR2 is FQNEAQ (reference sequence). The CDR3 is 16 amino acids. The CDR3 here is CASSPPAGQVSNEQFF. For the CDR3, the DNA is TGTGCCAGCAGCCCCCCGGCGGGACAGGTGTCCAATGAGCAGTTCTTC. Full variable domain (missing parts from reference TRBV7-9 and TRBJ2-1): DTGVSQNPRHKITKRGQNVTFRCDPISEHNRLYWYRQTLGQGPEFLTYFQNEAQLEKSRLLSDRFSAERPKGSFSTLEIQRTEQGDSAMYLCASSPPAGQVSNEQFFGPGTRLTVL.

The chain links TRBV14 to TRBJ2-1, with 10 bases aligning to TRBD1. CDR1 and CDR2 (germline): SGHDN, FVKESK. CDR3 size: 21 residues. V trimming: 3 bases; J trimming: 2 bases; junction bases outside the gene matches: 19. The DNA for the CDR3 is TGTGCCAGCAGCCAGCGCCTGGGAGACAGGGGGCGATTCTTCACCTACAATGAGCAGTTCTTC. It is translated as CASSQRLGDRGRFFTYNEQFF.

The genes are TRBV7-9 and TRBJ2-5; D might be TRBD2 (5 bases). The V gene's germline CDR1 is SEHNR and CDR2 FQNEAQ (reference sequence). The CDR3 covers 16 residues. V dropped 5 bases and J dropped 5 bases, with 21 bases sitting between them. CDR3 sequence: CASSQRSGEGSETQYF. The CDR3 nucleotides read TGTGCCAGCAGCCAACGGTCCGGTGAGGGTAGTGAGACCCAGTACTTC.

The chain is built from TRBV7-2 and TRBJ2-1; maybe TRBD2 (7 bases). The CDR3 spans 13 residues. V gave up 5 bases and J gave up 9 bases, with 14 bases separating them. Germline V gene data show CDR1 as SGHTA and CDR2 as FQGNSA. This chain's CDR3 is CASSQNREGEQFF. CDR3 DNA sequence: TGTGCCAGCAGCCAGAACAGGGAGGGTGAGCAGTTCTTC.

The rearrangement uses TRBV4-3 and TRBJ1-2; TRBD1 might be the D (5 bases). The CDR3 loop spans 12 amino acids. V shed 5 bases and J shed 4 bases, with 8 bases lying between them. Germline V gene lookup returns CDR1 LGHNA and CDR2 YSLEER. The CDR3 protein is CASSFGGYGYTF. The DNA of the CDR3 is TGCGCCAGCAGCTTCGGGGGCTATGGCTACACCTTC.

The chain links TRBV6-4 to TRBJ2-1, with 8 bases aligning to TRBD2. Trimming took 6 bases from V and 7 from J; bases not matched to a gene: 17. This CDR3 has 17 residues. Germline assignment: CDR1 MRHNA and CDR2 SNTAGT. Here the CDR3 DNA reads TGTGCCAGCAGCGAATTCCCCCCGGGACTAGGCCTTAATGAGCAGTTCTTC. This codes for CASSEFPPGLGLNEQFF.

Comments on this clone: The sample has other DNA sequences that encode this CDR3 too. V is TRBV27 and J is TRBJ2-1, with TRBD2 identical over 8 bases. Trimming cost V 2 bases and J 7 bases; bases outside gene matches: 4. The CDR3 contains 14 residues. Germline assignment: CDR1 MNHEY and CDR2 SMNVEV (reference sequence). CDR3: CASSLGTSGNEQFF. The CDR3 region has the DNA TGTGCCAGCAGTTTAGGTACTAGCGGTAATGAGCAGTTCTTC.

The V gene is TRBV6-5, the J gene TRBJ2-7; D is perhaps TRBD2 (5 bases). Between the trimmed V and J ends, which lost 0 bases and 3 bases, there was a span of 12 bases. The length of the CDR3 is 15 residues. Germline values: CDR1 MNHEY, CDR2 SVGAGI. The CDR3 is CASSYSRGSYYEQYF. For the CDR3, the DNA is TGTGCCAGCAGTTACTCTAGAGGGTCCTACTACGAGCAGTACTTC.